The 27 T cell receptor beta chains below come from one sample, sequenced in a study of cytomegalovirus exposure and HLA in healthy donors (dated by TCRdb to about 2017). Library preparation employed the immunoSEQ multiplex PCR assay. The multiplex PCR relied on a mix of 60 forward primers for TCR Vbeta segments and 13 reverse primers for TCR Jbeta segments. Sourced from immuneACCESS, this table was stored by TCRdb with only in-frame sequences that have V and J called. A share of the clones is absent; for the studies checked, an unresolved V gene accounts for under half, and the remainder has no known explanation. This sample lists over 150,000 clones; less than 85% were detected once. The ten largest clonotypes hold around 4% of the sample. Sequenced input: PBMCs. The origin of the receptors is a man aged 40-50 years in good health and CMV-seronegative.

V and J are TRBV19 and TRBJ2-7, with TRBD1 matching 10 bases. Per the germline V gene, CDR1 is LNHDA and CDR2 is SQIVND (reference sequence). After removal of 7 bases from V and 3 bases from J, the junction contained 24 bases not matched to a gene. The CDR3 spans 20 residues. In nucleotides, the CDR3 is TGTGCCAGTATCACCCCCAGCCCGGGACAGGGGAGAAGCTGGAACTACGAGCAGTACTTC. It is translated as CASITPSPGQGRSWNYEQYF.

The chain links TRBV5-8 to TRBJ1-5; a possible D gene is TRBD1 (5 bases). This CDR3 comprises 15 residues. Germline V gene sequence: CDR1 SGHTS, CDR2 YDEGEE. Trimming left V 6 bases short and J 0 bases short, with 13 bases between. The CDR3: CASTPRQYSNQPQHF. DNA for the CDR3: TGTGCCAGCACCCCGAGACAGTATAGCAATCAGCCCCAGCATTTT.

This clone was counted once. DNA for the CDR3: TGTGCCAGAAGCTTGGACGGGGAAATTGAGCAGTTCTTC. It specifies CARSLDGEIEQFF. The gene calls are TRBV5-3 and TRBJ2-1; D possibly corresponds to TRBD2 (5 bases). TRBV5-3 is an ORF for which the function is uncertain. The CDR3 has 13 residues. Between the trimmed V and J ends, which lost 0 bases and 9 bases, there was a span of 10 bases.

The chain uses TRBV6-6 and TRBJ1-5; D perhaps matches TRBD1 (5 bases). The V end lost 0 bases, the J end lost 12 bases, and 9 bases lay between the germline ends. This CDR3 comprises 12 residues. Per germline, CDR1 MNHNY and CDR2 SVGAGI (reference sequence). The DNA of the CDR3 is TGTGCCAGCAGTTACTCCGCAGGGCTCCAGCATTTT. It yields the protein CASSYSAGLQHF.

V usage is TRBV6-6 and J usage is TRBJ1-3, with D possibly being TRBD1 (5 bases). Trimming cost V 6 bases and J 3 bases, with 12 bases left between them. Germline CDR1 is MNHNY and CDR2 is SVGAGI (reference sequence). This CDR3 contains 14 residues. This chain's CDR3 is CASSDDRIGNTIYF. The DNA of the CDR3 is TGTGCCAGCAGCGATGACAGAATTGGAAACACCATATATTTT.

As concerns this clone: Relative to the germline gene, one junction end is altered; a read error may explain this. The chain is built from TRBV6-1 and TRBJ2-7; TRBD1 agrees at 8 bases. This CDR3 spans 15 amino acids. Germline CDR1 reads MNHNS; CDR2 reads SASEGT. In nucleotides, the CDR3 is TGTGCCAGCAGTCCCATCACAGGGGGTTCCTCCGAGCAGTACTTC. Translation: CASSPITGGSSEQYF.

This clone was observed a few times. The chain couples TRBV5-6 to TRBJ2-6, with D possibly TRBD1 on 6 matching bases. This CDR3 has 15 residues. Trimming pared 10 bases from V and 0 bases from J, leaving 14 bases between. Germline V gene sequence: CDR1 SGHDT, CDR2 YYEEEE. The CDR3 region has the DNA TGTGCCGGTCAGGGGCCATTCTCTGGGGCCAACGTCCTGACTTTC. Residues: CAGQGPFSGANVLTF.

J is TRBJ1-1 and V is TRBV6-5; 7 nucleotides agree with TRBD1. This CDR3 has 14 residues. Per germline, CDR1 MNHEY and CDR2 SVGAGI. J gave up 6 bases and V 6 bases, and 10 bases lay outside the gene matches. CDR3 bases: TGTGCCAGCAGCCTAGGGGGCGCAGGGCCTGAAGCTTTCTTT. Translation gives CASSLGGAGPEAFF.

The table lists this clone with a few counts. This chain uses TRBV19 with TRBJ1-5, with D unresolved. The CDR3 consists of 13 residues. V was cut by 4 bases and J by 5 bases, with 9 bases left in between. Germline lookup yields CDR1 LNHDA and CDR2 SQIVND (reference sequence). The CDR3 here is CASSTGIYQPQHF. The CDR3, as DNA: TGTGCCAGTAGTACCGGGATTTATCAGCCCCAGCATTTT.

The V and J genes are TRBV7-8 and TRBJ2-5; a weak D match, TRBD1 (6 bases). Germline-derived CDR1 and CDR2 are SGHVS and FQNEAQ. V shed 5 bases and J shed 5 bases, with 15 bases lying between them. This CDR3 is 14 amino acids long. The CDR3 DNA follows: TGTGCCAGCAGCCCAGGACAGTTTGTGGAGACCCAGTACTTC. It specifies CASSPGQFVETQYF.

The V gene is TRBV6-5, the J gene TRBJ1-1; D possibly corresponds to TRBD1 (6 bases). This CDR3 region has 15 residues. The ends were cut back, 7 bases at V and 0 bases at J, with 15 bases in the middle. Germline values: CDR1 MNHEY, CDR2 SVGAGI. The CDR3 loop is CASKQSRGLNTEAFF. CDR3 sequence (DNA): TGTGCCAGCAAACAAAGCAGGGGCCTGAACACTGAAGCTTTCTTT.

The CDR3 DNA reads as TGTGCCAGCTCACCATCCTGGACAGGGGGCAGCGGTCAGCCCCAGCATTTT. This translates into CASSPSWTGGSGQPQHF. The rearrangement links TRBV18 to TRBJ1-5; TRBD1 matches 11 bases. Looked up from germline, CDR1 is KGHSH and CDR2 is LQKENI. The J segment lost 6 bases and the V segment lost 2 bases, leaving 9 bases of the junction unmatched. This CDR3 comprises 17 residues.

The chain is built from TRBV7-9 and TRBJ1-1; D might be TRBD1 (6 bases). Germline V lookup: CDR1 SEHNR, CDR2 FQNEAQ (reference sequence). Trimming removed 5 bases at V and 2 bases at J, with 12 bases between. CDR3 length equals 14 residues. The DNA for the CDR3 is TGTGCCAGCAGCCGAGCAGGGGATAACACTGAAGCTTTCTTT. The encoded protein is CASSRAGDNTEAFF.

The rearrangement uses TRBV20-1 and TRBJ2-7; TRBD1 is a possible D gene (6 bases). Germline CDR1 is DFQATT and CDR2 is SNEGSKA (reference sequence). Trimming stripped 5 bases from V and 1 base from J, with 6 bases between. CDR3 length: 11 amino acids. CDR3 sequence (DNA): TGCAGTGCTGACAGGTCCTACGAGCAGTACTTC. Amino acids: CSADRSYEQYF.

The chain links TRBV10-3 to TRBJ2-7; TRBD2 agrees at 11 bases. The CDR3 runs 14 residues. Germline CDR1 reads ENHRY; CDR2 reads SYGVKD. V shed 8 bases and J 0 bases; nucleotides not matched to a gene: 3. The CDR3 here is CAIATSGASYEQYF. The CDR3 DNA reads TGTGCCATCGCGACTAGCGGGGCCTCCTACGAGCAGTACTTC.

The CDR3 region has the DNA TGTGCCAGCAGTGTTAGCGGGGGCACAGATACGCAGTATTTT. Translation gives CASSVSGGTDTQYF. This rearrangement joins TRBV6-4 to TRBJ2-3; 8 positions match TRBD2. Trimming cost V 4 bases and J 1 base; bases outside gene matches: 1. CDR1 is MRHNA, CDR2 SNTAGT, per germline. This CDR3 contains 14 residues.

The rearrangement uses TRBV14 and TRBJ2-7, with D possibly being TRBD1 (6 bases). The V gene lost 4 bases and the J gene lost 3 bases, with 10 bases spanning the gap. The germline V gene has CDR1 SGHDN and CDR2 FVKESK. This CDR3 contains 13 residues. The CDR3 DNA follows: TGTGCCAGCAGCCCACTACAGGGCTACGAGCAGTACTTC. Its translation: CASSPLQGYEQYF.

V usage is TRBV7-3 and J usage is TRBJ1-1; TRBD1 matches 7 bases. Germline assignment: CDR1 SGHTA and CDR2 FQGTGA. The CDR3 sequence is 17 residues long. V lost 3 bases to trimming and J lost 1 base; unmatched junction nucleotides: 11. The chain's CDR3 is CASSFQGGEGRNTEAFF. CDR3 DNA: TGTGCCAGCAGCTTCCAGGGGGGAGAAGGGAGGAACACTGAAGCTTTCTTT.

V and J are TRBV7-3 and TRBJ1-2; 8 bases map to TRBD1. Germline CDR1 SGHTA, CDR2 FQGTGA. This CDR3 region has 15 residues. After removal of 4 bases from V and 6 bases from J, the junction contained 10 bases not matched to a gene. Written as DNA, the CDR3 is TGTGCCAGCAGCTCAGAAAACGACAGGGGCCATGGCTACACCTTC. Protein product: CASSSENDRGHGYTF. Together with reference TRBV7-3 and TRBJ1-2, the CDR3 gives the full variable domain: GAGVSQTPSNKVTEKGKYVELRCDPISGHTALYWYRQSLGQGPEFLIYFQGTGAADDSGLPNDRFFAVRPEGSVSTLKIQRTERGDSAVYLCASSSENDRGHGYTFGSGTRLTVV.

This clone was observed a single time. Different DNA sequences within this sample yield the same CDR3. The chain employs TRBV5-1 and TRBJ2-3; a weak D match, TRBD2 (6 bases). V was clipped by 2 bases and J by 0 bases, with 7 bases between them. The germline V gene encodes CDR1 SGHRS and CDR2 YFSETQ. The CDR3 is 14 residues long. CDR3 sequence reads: CASSFGGSTDTQYF. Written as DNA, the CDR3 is TGCGCCAGCAGCTTCGGGGGTAGCACAGATACGCAGTATTTT.

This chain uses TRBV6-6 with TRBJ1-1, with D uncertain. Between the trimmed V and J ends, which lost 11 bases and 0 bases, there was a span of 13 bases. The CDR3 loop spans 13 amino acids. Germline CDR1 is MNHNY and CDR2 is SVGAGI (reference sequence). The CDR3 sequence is CAVTGSMNTEAFF. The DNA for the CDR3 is TGTGCCGTGACGGGTTCCATGAACACTGAAGCTTTCTTT.

CDR3 nucleotides: TGCGCCAGCAGCCAAGTCCCCGGACAGGAGCTTGAAGCTTTCTTT. This encodes CASSQVPGQELEAFF. The chain recombines TRBV4-1 with TRBJ1-1; 7 bases map to TRBD1. J gave up 7 bases and V 1 base, and 9 bases lay outside the gene matches. The CDR3 covers 15 residues. Germline CDR1 is MGHRA and CDR2 is YSYEKL.

CDR3 protein: CASSEPRTSGFRTGELFF. The CDR3 DNA follows: TGCGCCAGCAGTGAGCCACGGACTAGCGGGTTCCGGACCGGGGAGCTGTTTTTT. V gene TRBV10-1 combines with J gene TRBJ2-2, with 11 positions matching TRBD2. The CDR3 is 18 residues long. From germline, CDR1 is WNHNN and CDR2 SYGVQD (reference sequence). With V trimmed by 2 bases and J by 5 bases, 10 bases remained unmatched.

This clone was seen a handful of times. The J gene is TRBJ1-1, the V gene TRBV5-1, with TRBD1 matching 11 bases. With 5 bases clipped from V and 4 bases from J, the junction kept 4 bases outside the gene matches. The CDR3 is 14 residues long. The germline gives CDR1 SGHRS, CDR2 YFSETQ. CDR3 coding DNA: TGCGCCAGCAGGCACGGGACAGGGGGCACTGAAGCTTTCTTT. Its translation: CASRHGTGGTEAFF.

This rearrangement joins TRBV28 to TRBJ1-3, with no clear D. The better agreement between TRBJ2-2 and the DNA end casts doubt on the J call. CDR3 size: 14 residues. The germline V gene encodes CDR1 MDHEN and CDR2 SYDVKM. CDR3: CASTVLLNTGELFF. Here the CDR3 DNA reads TGTGCCAGCACCGTACTTCTGAACACCGGGGAGCTGTTTTTT.

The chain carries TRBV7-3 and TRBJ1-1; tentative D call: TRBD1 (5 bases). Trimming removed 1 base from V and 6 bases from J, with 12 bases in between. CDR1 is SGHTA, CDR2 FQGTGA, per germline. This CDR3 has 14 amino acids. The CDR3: CASSLMGGGPEAFF. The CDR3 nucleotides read TGTGCCAGCAGCTTAATGGGGGGAGGCCCTGAAGCTTTCTTT.

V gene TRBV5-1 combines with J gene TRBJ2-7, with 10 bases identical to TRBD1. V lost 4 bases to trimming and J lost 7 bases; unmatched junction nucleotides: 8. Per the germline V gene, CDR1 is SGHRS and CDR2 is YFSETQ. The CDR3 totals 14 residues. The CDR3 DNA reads TGCGCCAGCAGCCGGGACAGGGGAAAGGATGAGCAGTACTTC. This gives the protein CASSRDRGKDEQYF.